These T cell receptor beta chains were read from a single sample in a study of cytomegalovirus exposure and HLA in healthy donors. The assay was immunoSEQ multiplex PCR, and TCRdb's table has in-frame clones only and misses some. This table holds 200,000 to 250,000 clones, 85% to 90% found once. Sequenced material: PBMCs. The receptors shown here come from a human donor in good health. The CDR3 runs from the conserved cysteine through the conserved F or W. The order of the fields is J gene, clone size, V gene, D gene, CDR3 protein, CDR3 DNA. D genes are given only for firm matches. Some rows have no size entry. The others give once, few or many, or a class for an expanded clone.

TRBJ2-7	.	TRBV6-1	TRBD1	CASSEGTGVIYEQYF	TGTGCCAGCAGTGAAGGGACAGGGGTAATCTACGAGCAGTACTTC
TRBJ2-1	few	TRBV5-1	.	CASSLTSGLGASYNEQFF	TGCGCCAGCAGCTTGACCTCCGGACTGGGGGCCTCCTACAATGAGCAGTTCTTC
TRBJ2-7	few	TRBV18	TRBD1	CASSLGQGVRHEQYF	TGTGCCAGCTCACTTGGGCAGGGGGTGCGTCACGAGCAGTACTTC
TRBJ2-5	.	TRBV7-2	TRBD2	CASSLALAGIEETQYF	TGTGCCAGCAGCTTAGCGTTAGCGGGGATAGAAGAGACCCAGTACTTC
TRBJ2-7	.	TRBV11-2	TRBD2	CASSEGLAGGLYEQYF	TGTGCCAGCAGCGAAGGACTAGCGGGAGGTCTCTACGAGCAGTACTTC
TRBJ1-5	.	TRBV28	.	CASSPTGTPREHF	TGTGCCAGCAGTCCGACCGGGACTCCGAGGGAGCATTTT
TRBJ2-5	.	TRBV21-1	.	CASSKRRTQETQYF	TGTGCCAGCAGCAAAAGGCGGACACAAGAGACCCAGTACTTC
TRBJ2-1	.	TRBV2	.	CASSADFSYNEQFF	TGTGCCAGCAGTGCGGACTTCTCCTACAATGAGCAGTTCTTC
TRBJ2-1	.	TRBV27	TRBD2	CASSSPGTSGSYEQFF	TGTGCCAGCAGTTCCCCCGGGACTAGCGGGAGCTATGAGCAGTTCTTC
TRBJ1-3	.	TRBV28	.	CASSYGRHRSGNTIYF	TGTGCCAGCAGCTACGGCAGGCATCGCTCTGGAAACACCATATATTTT
TRBJ1-4	.	TRBV5-1	.	CASSLGGGRNEKLFF	TGCGCCAGCAGCTTGGGGGGGGGACGGAATGAAAAACTGTTTTTT
TRBJ1-1	.	TRBV4-1	TRBD1	CASSQTTGGPEAFF	TGCGCCAGCAGCCAGACTACAGGGGGCCCTGAAGCTTTCTTT
TRBJ2-5	.	TRBV6-1	TRBD2	CASSEVSAGEETQYF	TGTGCCAGCAGTGAAGTTAGTGCGGGGGAAGAGACCCAGTACTTC
TRBJ2-2	.	TRBV4-1	.	CATTLSPTNTGELFF	TGCGCCACAACCCTTAGTCCGACGAACACCGGGGAGCTGTTTTTT
TRBJ2-3	.	TRBV6-4	.	CASSDSPGSADTQYF	TGTGCCAGCAGTGACTCGCCCGGGAGTGCAGATACGCAGTATTTT
TRBJ2-5	.	TRBV4-1	.	CASSQEAPFSGTQYF	TGCGCCAGCAGCCAAGAAGCCCCATTCTCGGGGACCCAGTACTTC
TRBJ2-1	.	TRBV2	TRBD1	CASSVDRGALGEQFF	TGTGCCAGCAGTGTGGACAGGGGGGCACTGGGTGAGCAGTTCTTC
TRBJ2-2	.	TRBV7-6	.	CASSEISAQHGELFF	TGTGCCAGCAGCGAAATTAGCGCGCAACACGGGGAGCTGTTTTTT
TRBJ2-2	.	TRBV11-2	TRBD2	CASSLVAGDTGELFF	TGTGCCAGCAGCTTAGTAGCGGGAGACACCGGGGAGCTGTTTTTT
TRBJ1-2	.	TRBV2	TRBD1	CASTVGLTGGKDGYTF	TGTGCCAGCACCGTTGGGTTAACAGGGGGCAAAGATGGCTACACCTTC
TRBJ2-7	few	TRBV11-3	.	CASSRDFNYEQYF	TGTGCCAGCAGCCGGGACTTCAACTACGAGCAGTACTTC
TRBJ2-5	.	TRBV6-1	.	CASSPGHTSQETQYF	TGTGCCAGCAGTCCGGGACACACATCTCAAGAGACCCAGTACTTC
TRBJ1-5	.	TRBV19	TRBD1	CATGTGDSNQPQHF	TGTGCCACCGGGACAGGGGATAGCAATCAGCCCCAGCATTTT
TRBJ1-3	.	TRBV5-1	.	CASSLTVPDSGNTIYF	TGCGCCAGCAGCTTAACAGTCCCCGACTCTGGAAACACCATATATTTT
TRBJ2-7	.	TRBV5-1	TRBD1	CASSLSGGQNERYF	TGCGCCAGCAGCCTCTCAGGGGGCCAAAACGAGCGGTACTTC
TRBJ2-6	.	TRBV7-9	.	CASSLVPSSGANVLTF	TGTGCCAGCAGCTTAGTTCCGAGCTCTGGGGCCAACGTCCTGACTTTC
TRBJ2-3	.	TRBV28	.	CASSLTKRSSTDTQYF	TGTGCCAGCAGTTTAACCAAGCGGTCCAGCACAGATACGCAGTATTTT
TRBJ2-3	few	TRBV30	TRBD2	CAWTPAGATDTQYF	TGTGCCTGGACCCCTGCGGGAGCCACAGATACGCAGTATTTT
TRBJ2-1	.	TRBV19	.	CASSIDRYFANEQFF	TGTGCCAGTAGTATAGATCGGTATTTTGCCAATGAGCAGTTCTTC
TRBJ2-1	.	TRBV15	.	CATRLQGPYNEQFF	TGTGCCACCAGGTTGCAGGGGCCCTACAATGAGCAGTTCTTC
TRBJ2-2	.	TRBV5-1	.	CASSLAPFTGELFF	TGCGCCAGCAGCTTGGCCCCCTTCACCGGGGAGCTGTTTTTT
TRBJ2-2	.	TRBV7-9	TRBD2	CASSPPGLAETGELFF	TGTGCCAGCAGCCCGCCGGGACTAGCGGAGACCGGGGAGCTGTTTTTT
TRBJ1-2	.	TRBV5-1	TRBD1	CASSLSGTGNGYTF	TGCGCCAGCAGCTTGTCTGGGACAGGGAATGGCTACACCTTC
TRBJ2-7	.	TRBV19	.	CASSSRLREQYF	TGTGCCAGTAGTAGCAGGCTTAGGGAGCAGTACTTC
TRBJ2-3	.	TRBV2	.	CASMARAGKDTQYF	TGTGCCAGCATGGCGAGGGCTGGGAAAGATACGCAGTATTTT
TRBJ2-5	.	TRBV6-1	.	CASSEVGRGFQETQYF	TGTGCCAGCAGTGAAGTGGGCAGGGGTTTCCAAGAGACCCAGTACTTC
TRBJ2-5	once	TRBV29-1	TRBD1	CSVEEGTVQETQYF	TGCAGCGTTGAAGAGGGGACAGTACAAGAGACCCAGTACTTC
TRBJ1-1	once	TRBV7-2	.	CASSLGMNTEAFF	TGTGCCAGCAGCTTAGGTATGAACACTGAAGCTTTCTTT
TRBJ1-2	.	TRBV5-5	.	CASSLGGQNYGYTF	TGTGCCAGCAGCTTGGGTGGTCAGAACTATGGCTACACCTTC